This T cell receptor (beta chain) was obtained from a study of CD8 T cells in ankylosing spondylitis (dated by TCRdb to about 2017). As for the study more broadly: T cell receptor beta repertoires were profiled in healthy donors and ankylosing spondylitis patients so that disease-linked TCR variants could be found. The whole study cohort included 95 to 130 healthy donors and about two dozen ankylosing spondylitis patients. Peripheral blood was sampled, and synovial fluid was also collected from ankylosing spondylitis patients.

Summary of the overall study and its limitations: A CD8+ phenotype was shown by the disease-linked clones, which were found at relatively low frequencies in peripheral blood. Blood from ankylosing spondylitis patients appeared to be characterized by a TCR beta motif made up of under ten highly homologous amino acid variants. Some of the motif variants had been reported before in the synovial fluid and blood of reactive arthritis patients, a finding that suggests common disease-initiation mechanisms. Significant enrichment of the disease-linked clones was reported in matched synovial fluid samples from ankylosing spondylitis patients.

The listed sequencing device is Illumina HiSeq 2500. Quantitative 5'-RACE with molecular barcodes was used to prepare TCR beta libraries. The original methods were these. Disease-linked TCR variants were identified with a new computational method built on a probabilistic model of VDJ rearrangement. TCRdb reprocessed the public reads (quality trimming at Q25 with fastp, clone calling with MiXCR) and kept in-frame beta chains. Each record represents a unique CDR3 protein, reported with the most common genes and DNA among its rows. These V and J calls are TCRdb output, not the study's own analysis. The sample includes 400,000 or so distinct CDR3 sequences, with 20% to 30% observed a single time. Jointly, the top ten make up under 0.9% of the sample. The V and J ends are trimmed by 4 bases and 5 bases, leaving 15 bases between them. The germline V gene (reference sequence) yields LGHDT for CDR1 and YNNKEL for CDR2. Taken from cysteine to phenylalanine, the CDR3 has 15 residues. The retained sequence is limited to the CDR3, 45 bases, with the frame set at the first base.

With respect to this clonotype: Its antigen target is currently unknown. Base quality data are lacking; no much larger clone is found one base away.

Specimen: blood, either unsorted or a sorted T cell fraction (not recorded which). The sequence derives from a male donor with ankylosing spondylitis. Recombination connected TRBV3-1 to TRBJ2-1, with the D segment identity uncertain. The CDR3: CASSPPARLDNEQFF. The sequenced DNA: TGTGCCAGCAGCCCCCCGGCTCGGCTGGACAATGAGCAGTTCTTC.